This T cell receptor (beta chain) was captured in a study of CD8 T cells in Susac syndrome. Random-hexamer reverse transcription was applied to about 0.45 to 1 ug RNA. The amplification used immunoSEQ multiplex PCR on TCR beta CDR3; it spanned 54 Vbeta and 13 Jbeta. TCRdb reanalysed the immunoSEQ multiplex PCR reads using MiXCR and keeps one entry per CDR3 protein. The sample records about 290,000 distinct CDR3 sequences, 85% being singletons. CD8+ and CD4+ blood T cells underwent TCR beta sequencing. Relapsing-remitting disease, either stable or active, was present in the treatment-naive patients who were the multiple sclerosis controls. Study-wide findings and caveats: That the number of individuals in its TCR sequencing and HLA analysis was relatively small was acknowledged by the study.

This clonotype was counted a single time. Its specificity is not known. The sequenced sample was CD8+ T cells from PBMCs. This sequence was found in a human donor with multiple sclerosis.

Here the CDR3 reads CASSEPRTLDSANEKLFF. The CDR3 nucleotides are TGTGCCAGCAGTGAACCTCGAACATTAGACTCGGCTAATGAAAAACTGTTTTTT. The chain has TRBV2 and TRBJ1-4; D is unclear. The CDR3 has 18 residues. V lost 2 bases and J lost 3, with 19 bases in between. The germline V gene has CDR1 SNHLY and CDR2 FYNNEI.